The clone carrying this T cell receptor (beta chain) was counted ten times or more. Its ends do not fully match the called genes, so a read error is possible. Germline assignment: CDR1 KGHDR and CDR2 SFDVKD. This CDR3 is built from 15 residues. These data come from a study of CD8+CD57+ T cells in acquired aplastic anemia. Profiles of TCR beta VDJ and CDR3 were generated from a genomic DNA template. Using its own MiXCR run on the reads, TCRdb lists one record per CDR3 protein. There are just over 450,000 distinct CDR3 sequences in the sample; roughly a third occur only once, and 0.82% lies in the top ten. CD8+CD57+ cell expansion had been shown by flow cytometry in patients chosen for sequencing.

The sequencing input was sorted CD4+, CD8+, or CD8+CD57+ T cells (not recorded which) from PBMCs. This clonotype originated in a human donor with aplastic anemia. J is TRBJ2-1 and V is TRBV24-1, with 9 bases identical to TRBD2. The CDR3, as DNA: TGTGCCACCAGTGCTTTGTCTAGCGGGACTGGTGAGCAGTTCTTC. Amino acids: CATSALSSGTGEQFF.